This T cell receptor beta chain was documented in a study of T cells in Graves' hyperthyroidism and ophthalmopathy. In this sample, this clonotype turned up many times. Authors of the study amplified TCR beta CDR3 regions from RNA transcripts. During a first-round RT-PCR of the TCR CDR3, the HTBI primer set was used. MiXCR was run by TCRdb on the multiplex PCR reads, yielding one entry per CDR3 protein. The sample holds fewer than 750,000 distinct CDR3 sequences, around 46% seen once. Hyperthyroidism was newly diagnosed in patients aged 18 to 65 (duration under 2 months). Any patient presenting with uncontrolled infection, other autoimmune disease, pregnancy or lactation was left out. The sample taken for sequencing was peripheral blood or thyroid tissue (not recorded which). The receptor comes from a woman younger than 35 with Graves' hyperthyroidism.

CDR3 loop: CASSADLALDEQYF. CDR3 nucleotides: TGTGCCAGCAGCGCCGATTTGGCCCTCGACGAGCAGTACTTC. The chain uses TRBV9 and TRBJ2-7; D gene ambiguous. Germline loops: CDR1 SGDLS, CDR2 YYNGEE. There are 14 residues in the CDR3. The V end was cut by 3 bases, the J end by 5 bases, with 15 bases between.